This T cell receptor beta chain was profiled in a study of blood T cells in healthy people across ages. The study, taken as a whole, reports: Investigators treated diversity estimates from one million T cells as underestimates.

This clonotype was detected ten times or more. The antigen is undetermined. Combining a sample-barcoded 5' primer with a J-beta primer mix, a second PCR ran for roughly 6 to 12 cycles. Sequencing recovered at least 3 million CDR3-containing paired-end reads from each sample. TCRdb reprocessed the 5' RACE reads via MiXCR and lists one record per CDR3 protein. This sample yields under 1,000,000 distinct CDR3 sequences, of which roughly 40% are seen a single time; over 10% belongs to the top ten. V lost 1 base to trimming and J lost 10 bases, with 14 bases between them. This CDR3 comprises 13 residues. Germline V gene data show CDR1 as DFQATT and CDR2 as SNEGSKA (reference sequence).

The sample consisted of blood. The TCR comes from a man aged 18 to 35 in good health. The rearrangement links TRBV20-1 to TRBJ2-1; D is perhaps TRBD2 (6 bases). This CDR3 reads CSARVGTPNEQFF. Written as DNA, the CDR3 is TGCAGTGCTAGAGTCGGGACTCCAAACGAGCAGTTCTTC.